This T cell receptor (beta chain) appears in the sequencing data of a study of blood T cell repertoires in COVID-19. In the study overall: COVID-19 samples from acute and convalescent phases originated in the United States, Italy and Spain. Sources were T cells, B-cell-depleted T cells, or PBMCs; the material itself was cDNA or gDNA.

Germline V lookup: CDR1 SGHNT, CDR2 YYREEE (reference sequence). V was pared by 4 bases and J by 0 bases, with 10 bases between. The CDR3 loop spans 15 amino acids. Per the original data handling: Reference gene primer amplification yielded estimated nucleated cell counts. Sequencing was performed with immunoSEQ multiplex PCR; in TCRdb, only in-frame clones are kept and a portion is missing. The V and J calls and clone size come from that table; D and trimming were worked out from the DNA. The sample yields about 120,000 clones, around 89% seen once. This TCR was sampled from a woman in her fifties or sixties with COVID-19, enrolled during active disease. The sequencing sample was made of peripheral blood. This chain uses TRBV5-4 with TRBJ2-2; D ambiguous. The CDR3 region has the DNA TGTGCCAGCAGCCGAGCGATACCGAACACCGGGGAGCTGTTTTTT. Residues: CASSRAIPNTGELFF.